The sequence of this TCR beta chain was determined in a study of graft-versus-host responses after intestinal transplantation. Some clones are missing from TCRdb's copy, which holds only in-frame ones; the method was immunoSEQ multiplex PCR. Among some 100,000 clones listed, around 93% were seen once. Looked up from germline, CDR1 is MNHEY and CDR2 is SVGAGI. V shed 2 bases, J shed 3 bases, and the junction held 0 bases outside the gene matches. The CDR3 contains 14 residues. Of note for this clone: As yet, its antigen is unknown.

This receptor was obtained from a human donor who was the organ donor for an intestinal transplant. Source: unstimulated CD8+ T cells sorted from spleen or lymph node cells, taken before transplant. The chain carries TRBV6-5 and TRBJ2-7, with TRBD1 identical over 11 bases. The CDR3 region has the DNA TGTGCCAGCAGTTACGGGACAGGGGGCTACGAGCAGTACTTC. It encodes CASSYGTGGYEQYF.